The next 8 T cell receptor beta chains were all read from a single sample in a study of T cells in Graves' hyperthyroidism and ophthalmopathy. It was RNA transcripts that yielded the amplified TCR beta CDR3 regions. The HTBI primer set served for first-round RT-PCR of the TCR CDR3. Using its own MiXCR run on the multiplex PCR reads, TCRdb lists one record per CDR3 protein. The sample carries around 350,000 distinct CDR3 sequences, 15% to 20% recorded once. Sequences were obtained from blood. The receptors stem from a woman under 30 with Graves' hyperthyroidism.

The rearrangement joins TRBV28 to TRBJ2-7; D is possibly TRBD2 (5 bases). V gave up 6 bases and J gave up 4 bases, with 13 bases separating them. Germline CDR1 and CDR2: MDHEN and SYDVKM. The CDR3 consists of 13 residues. The CDR3 reads CASREDVRYEQYF. The CDR3 DNA follows: TGTGCCAGCAGGGAGGATGTTCGGTACGAGCAGTACTTC. Variable domain in full (rest from reference TRBV28 and TRBJ2-7): DVKVTQSSRYLVKRTGEKVFLECVQDMDHENMFWYRQDPGLGLRLIYFSYDVKMKEKGDIPEGYSVSREKKERFSLILESASTNQTSMYLCASREDVRYEQYFGPGTRLTVT.

This clonotype was picked up many times. V gene TRBV9 combines with J gene TRBJ2-7; TRBD1 agrees at 10 bases. CDR1 is SGDLS, CDR2 YYNGEE, per germline. This CDR3 contains 14 residues. V gave up 0 bases and J gave up 6 bases; unmatched junction bases: 3. CDR3 region: CASSVGQGAIEQYF. The DNA for the CDR3 is TGTGCCAGCAGCGTAGGACAGGGGGCCATCGAGCAGTACTTC.

This sequence joins TRBV11-2 and TRBJ2-2; 8 bases are shared with TRBD2. V lost 2 bases to trimming and J lost 7 bases; unmatched junction nucleotides: 12. This CDR3 has 17 residues. Germline V gives CDR1 SGHAT, CDR2 FQNNGV. The CDR3 nucleotides read TGTGCCAGCAGCTTATGGGGCGGGGGGCCAGGTGGCGGGGAGCTGTTTTTT. It is translated as CASSLWGGGPGGGELFF.

Many counts were recorded for this clonotype. The chain carries TRBV10-1 and TRBJ2-5, with D possibly called TRBD1 or TRBD2 (5 bases each). The CDR3 length is 14 residues. Per the germline V gene, CDR1 is WNHNN and CDR2 is SYGVQD (reference sequence). V was shortened by 3 bases and J by 5 bases, with 13 bases between the two germline ends. CDR3 sequence: CASSEDGTGETQYF. The CDR3 nucleotides read TGCGCCAGCAGTGAAGATGGGACCGGGGAGACCCAGTACTTC.

The chain joins TRBV19 to TRBJ1-5; D possibly corresponds to TRBD1 (5 bases). This CDR3 is built from 14 residues. The V gene's germline CDR1 is LNHDA and CDR2 SQIVND (reference sequence). V lost 5 bases to trimming and J lost 2 bases, with 10 bases between them. CDR3 DNA: TGTGCCAGTAGTGCTCAGACAGGCAATCAGCCCCAGCATTTT. Its translation: CASSAQTGNQPQHF.

This rearrangement joins TRBV5-1 to TRBJ2-7; TRBD2 matches at 10 bases. The length of the CDR3 is 14 residues. V shed 2 bases, J shed 6 bases, and the junction held 5 bases outside the gene matches. Germline assignment: CDR1 SGHRS and CDR2 YFSETQ. CDR3 in amino acids: CASSFGTSATEQYF. The DNA of the CDR3 is TGCGCCAGCAGCTTCGGGACTAGCGCGACCGAGCAGTACTTC.

This clonotype has a count of ten or more. The rearrangement joins TRBV25-1 to TRBJ1-5; 7 bases line up with TRBD1. This CDR3 contains 13 residues. Germline CDR1 reads MGHDK; CDR2 reads SYGVNS. Trimming removed 6 bases from V and 3 bases from J; junction bases left unmatched: 2. CDR3 residues: CASSDRANQPQHF. The CDR3 nucleotides are TGTGCCAGCAGCGACAGGGCCAATCAGCCCCAGCATTTT.

In its sample, this clonotype was seen many times. The genes are TRBV20-1 and TRBJ1-5, with D possibly being TRBD1 (5 bases). Per the germline V gene, CDR1 is DFQATT and CDR2 is SNEGSKA (reference sequence). Trimming removed 0 bases at V and 7 bases at J, with 13 bases between. CDR3 length equals 14 residues. CDR3 loop: CSARDRGGTQPQHF. The CDR3 nucleotides read TGCAGTGCTAGAGATCGTGGGGGGACGCAGCCCCAGCATTTT.